The clone carrying this TCR beta chain was picked up many times. A library of TCRbeta sequences, prepared with unique molecular identifiers, was generated. TCRdb re-derived calls from the PCR reads in MiXCR, one entry per CDR3 protein. Altogether 200,000 to 250,000 distinct CDR3 sequences are present, approximately 9.7% being singletons, with the ten largest covering 5% to 6%. The data stem from a study of T-cell reconstitution after alpha-beta-depleted transplantation in children. Trimming removed 3 bases from V and 8 bases from J; junction bases left unmatched: 8. The CDR3 sequence is 15 residues long. Germline assignment: CDR1 ENHRY and CDR2 SYGVKD.

The TCR was taken from a human donor who donated a stem cell graft to a child with SCID. The rearrangement joins TRBV10-3 to TRBJ2-1, with 9 bases identical to TRBD2. This material consisted of PBMCs from the stem cell graft donor, taken from the stem cell graft. CDR3 amino acids: CAISEARGGRYEQFF. In DNA form, the CDR3 reads TGTGCCATCAGTGAAGCGCGGGGGGGCCGCTATGAGCAGTTCTTC.